The 18 T cell receptor beta chains reported below all come from one sample, sequenced in a study of radiation and T cells in renal cell carcinoma. Measured with immunoSEQ multiplex PCR; TCRdb has only the in-frame clones, and not every one. The sample consists of 94,000 or so clones, about four fifths of them appearing once. Time point in this sample: baseline pretreatment blood. The treatment denotes: 15 Gy SBRT to primary tumor, nephrectomy 4 weeks later. The specimen comprised blood, sampled from a patient whose treatment included radiotherapy and nephrectomy. The receptors stem from a man aged 60-69 years with renal cell carcinoma.

The chain uses TRBV29-1 and TRBJ2-5, with 9 bases identical to TRBD2. Germline V lookup: CDR1 SQVTM, CDR2 ANQGSEA. Trimming took 6 bases from V and 1 from J; bases not matched to a gene: 9. The CDR3 has 15 residues. Here the CDR3 DNA reads TGCAGCGTCGAAAAGGCTAGCGGGATCCAAGAGACCCAGTACTTC. Protein sequence: CSVEKASGIQETQYF.

The chain uses TRBV27 and TRBJ2-3; D ambiguous. V lost 2 bases and J 6 bases, leaving 27 bases between the germline ends. There are 19 residues in the CDR3. Germline CDR1 is MNHEY and CDR2 is SMNVEV (reference sequence). CDR3 residues: CASSLAKVRVRGMKDTQYF. The CDR3 DNA sequence: TGTGCCAGCAGTTTAGCCAAGGTCCGAGTTCGTGGCATGAAGGATACGCAGTATTTT.

The rearrangement links TRBV5-4 to TRBJ1-2; D call uncertain. This CDR3 spans 13 amino acids. Trimming shortened V by 5 bases and J by 2 bases, and 10 bases separated the two germline ends. CDR1 and CDR2 from the germline V gene are SGHNT and YYREEE (reference sequence). CDR3 loop: CASRLTGNYGYTF. Written as DNA, the CDR3 is TGTGCCAGCAGACTAACGGGGAACTATGGCTACACCTTC.

This chain connects TRBV14 to TRBJ2-1; 10 bases agree with TRBD2. This CDR3 region has 16 residues. Germline V gene lookup returns CDR1 SGHDN and CDR2 FVKESK. With V trimmed by 4 bases and J by 7 bases, 10 bases remained unmatched. CDR3 sequence (DNA): TGTGCCAGCAGCCCGGGCCTAGCGGGAGTCAGAAATGAGCAGTTCTTC. Its translation is CASSPGLAGVRNEQFF.

The chain has TRBV5-1 and TRBJ2-7; D perhaps matches TRBD1 (5 bases). CDR1 and CDR2 from the germline V gene are SGHRS and YFSETQ. Between the trimmed V and J ends, which lost 5 bases and 4 bases, there was a span of 13 bases. This CDR3 region has 13 residues. Here the CDR3 reads CASRHDREYEQYF. The CDR3 DNA reads as TGCGCCAGCAGACACGACAGAGAGTACGAGCAGTACTTC. Looking up the rest from reference TRBV5-1 and TRBJ2-7 gives the full variable domain: KAGVTQTPRYLIKTRGQQVTLSCSPISGHRSVSWYQQTPGQGLQFLFEYFSETQRNKGNFPGRFSGRQFSNSRSEMNVSTLELGDSALYLCASRHDREYEQYFGPGTRLTVT.

This clone showed up just a few times. The genes are TRBV5-8 and TRBJ1-5; TRBD1 matches at 7 bases. The germline CDR1 and CDR2 sequences are SGHTS and YDEGEE. The CDR3 loop spans 13 amino acids. V lost 4 bases to trimming and J lost 6 bases; unmatched junction nucleotides: 4. This CDR3 is CASSPTGFQPQHF. CDR3 DNA sequence: TGTGCCAGCAGCCCGACAGGGTTTCAGCCCCAGCATTTT.

The chain employs TRBV6-5 and TRBJ2-5, with 7 bases aligning to TRBD1. TRBJ2-7 explains the end of the DNA better; the J call may be wrong. The germline CDR1 and CDR2 sequences are MNHEY and SVGAGI. This CDR3 contains 14 residues. CDR3 sequence: CASRVTGDSYEQYF. CDR3 sequence (DNA): TGTGCCAGCAGGGTAACAGGGGATAGCTACGAGCAGTACTTC.

This chain connects TRBV7-2 to TRBJ2-7, with TRBD2 matching over 9 bases. CDR3 length: 15 residues. With 1 base clipped from V and 7 bases from J, the junction kept 8 bases outside the gene matches. In germline, CDR1 is SGHTA, CDR2 FQGNSA. The CDR3 DNA reads as TGTGCCAGCAGCTTAGTAGCGGGAGCTGGAAGGGAGCAGTACTTC. It specifies CASSLVAGAGREQYF.

The chain employs TRBV5-1 and TRBJ1-1, with 7 bases lining up with TRBD1. The J segment lost 5 bases and the V segment lost 0 bases, leaving 4 bases of the junction unmatched. In germline, CDR1 is SGHRS, CDR2 YFSETQ. This CDR3 comprises 14 residues. CDR3 residues: CASSLDRGVTEAFF. The CDR3, as DNA: TGCGCCAGCAGCTTGGACAGGGGAGTAACTGAAGCTTTCTTT.

The chain combines TRBV25-1 with TRBJ1-3; 9 bases match TRBD1. Per germline, CDR1 MGHDK and CDR2 SYGVNS. V was clipped by 4 bases and J by 3 bases; unmatched bases: 7. The CDR3 totals 16 residues. The DNA of the CDR3 is TGTGCCAGCAGTGCTCGAACAGGGGGCGGTGGAAACACCATATATTTT. It specifies CASSARTGGGGNTIYF.

V and J are TRBV6-1 and TRBJ1-2, with D tentatively TRBD1 (6 bases). Trimming shortened V by 2 bases and J by 2 bases, and 15 bases separated the two germline ends. Germline CDR1 reads MNHNS; CDR2 reads SASEGT. The CDR3 covers 16 residues. CDR3 coding DNA: TGTGCCAGCAGTGAACGGGTAGCCAGGGGAAACTATGGCTACACCTTC. It encodes CASSERVARGNYGYTF.

The rearrangement uses TRBV19 and TRBJ2-3, with TRBD2 matching 13 bases. CDR1 and CDR2 from the germline V gene are LNHDA and SQIVND (reference sequence). The ends lost 6 bases at V and 4 bases at J; junction bases unmatched: 4. The CDR3 is 15 residues long. CDR3 residues: CASSQTSGRSDTQYF. The CDR3 DNA sequence: TGTGCCAGTAGCCAGACTAGCGGGAGGTCAGATACGCAGTATTTT.

The chain recombines TRBV19 with TRBJ2-4; tentatively, D is TRBD1 (5 bases). The CDR3 has 18 residues. The germline CDR1 and CDR2 sequences are LNHDA and SQIVND (reference sequence). V was clipped by 5 bases and J by 3 bases, with 23 bases between them. The CDR3 spells CASSSGGARSVLKNIQYF. CDR3 sequence (DNA): TGTGCCAGTAGTTCCGGTGGGGCCCGGTCCGTGCTCAAAAACATTCAGTACTTC.

The V and J genes are TRBV10-3 and TRBJ2-1; 10 nucleotides agree with TRBD2. The germline V gene has CDR1 ENHRY and CDR2 SYGVKD. There are 15 residues in the CDR3. J lost 6 bases, V lost 10 bases, and 12 bases had no gene match. CDR3 amino acids: CATVSLAGEINEQFF. DNA for the CDR3: TGTGCCACCGTTTCCCTAGCGGGGGAGATCAATGAGCAGTTCTTC.

The chain links TRBV6-5 to TRBJ2-7, with D unclear. CDR3 length: 13 residues. Germline V lookup: CDR1 MNHEY, CDR2 SVGAGI. Between the trimmed V and J ends, which lost 6 bases and 1 base, there was a span of 10 bases. The CDR3 DNA reads TGTGCCAGCAGCCCAGACACGTCCTACGAGCAGTACTTC. Its protein product is CASSPDTSYEQYF.

V gene TRBV28 combines with J gene TRBJ2-7; 10 positions match TRBD1. The trim removed 5 bases at V and 12 bases at J, leaving 7 bases unmatched. The CDR3 sequence is 12 residues long. The germline CDR1 and CDR2 sequences are MDHEN and SYDVKM. The CDR3 nucleotides read TGTGCCAGCAGTCCTTTTAGGACAGGGGGGTACTTC. This encodes CASSPFRTGGYF.

This sequence joins TRBV21-1 and TRBJ2-3; the table names TRBD1, a call not compared with the DNA. TRBV21-1 represents a pseudogene. The CDR3 has 16 residues. CDR3 nucleotides: TGTGCCAGCAGCAAAGGGGACAGGGGATGGACAGATACGCAGTATTTT. Translating it yields CASSKGDRGWTDTQYF.

The chain recombines TRBV4-1 with TRBJ1-3; D uncertain. Germline CDR1 is MGHRA and CDR2 is YSYEKL. The CDR3 is 15 amino acids. Trimming removed 1 base at V and 0 bases at J, with 7 bases between. The CDR3 region is CASSQVQFSGNTIYF. The CDR3 nucleotides read TGCGCCAGCAGCCAAGTTCAGTTCTCTGGAAACACCATATATTTT.